This T cell receptor (beta chain) was obtained from a study of blood T cell repertoires in COVID-19 (dated by TCRdb to about 2020). At the level of the whole study: Collaborator samples came from the United States, Italy and Spain and covered acute and convalescent phases of COVID-19. The material from the prospective study consisted of cDNA or gDNA derived from T cells, B-cell-depleted T cells, or PBMCs. The dataset comprised deeply sampled blood TCRbeta repertoires from subjects exposed to, actively infected with, or recovered from COVID-19. The repertoires were released in a freely available public database meant as a resource for research on the immune response to SARS-CoV-2. Samples were obtained from the ongoing ImmuneRACE study (first 160 participants) and from 1,000 to 1,500 subjects provided by 6 global collaborators. A de-identified subject ID, COVID-19 status, age in years and sex were almost always included in the sample metadata. Where HLA class I and class II types were available, the types were taken from metadata supplied by the sample provider, not from assay-based typing.

Collaborating institutions collected whole blood in K2EDTA tubes following their own protocols. For TCRbeta analysis, collaborators shipped samples in one of three forms: frozen whole blood, isolated PBMCs, or DNA extracted from either of those sample types. Results and caveats for the whole study, not just this receptor: The amount of clinical and demographic metadata varied by source and participant and was provided uncurated.

In the case of this clone: Its specific antigen is unknown. No base quality values were provided; no much bigger clone lies one nucleotide off.

TCRbeta CDR3 regions were amplified from genomic DNA using the immunoSEQ Assay, a bias-controlled multiplex PCR. The original methods were these. Within the assay, amplification of reference gene primers was used to estimate how many nucleated cells each sample contained. To quantify the absolute abundance of each unique TCRbeta CDR3 rearrangement, sequence reads were collapsed and filtered. Productive Simpson clonality was computed per sample as the square root of Simpson's diversity index over productive rearrangements. Here the immuneACCESS table is served through TCRdb, limited to in-frame sequences with V and J called. Missing clones are a known gap in these copies; in checked studies unresolved V genes cover under half, and the rest lacks a known reason. Clone size and the V and J calls come from that table; the DNA yielded D and trimming. This sample is represented by about 80,000 clones; around 79% of them were singletons. More than 15% of the sample rests with the top ten.

V is pared back by 5 bases and J by 1 base, with 6 bases lying between the germline termini. CDR1 and CDR2 are drawn from the germline V gene (reference sequence): LNHDA, SQIVND. The cysteine opens and the phenylalanine closes a CDR3 of 13 amino acids. Only the CDR3 part of the read is kept: 39 bases, read in frame from the first base. The rearranged segments are TRBV19 and TRBJ1-5, with the D segment identity uncertain. The origin of this receptor is a human donor in a cohort sampled during active COVID-19. The sequenced material came from peripheral blood. Here the CDR3 is given as CASSQESNQPQHF. The DNA is TGTGCCAGTAGTCAGGAAAGCAATCAGCCCCAGCATTTT.